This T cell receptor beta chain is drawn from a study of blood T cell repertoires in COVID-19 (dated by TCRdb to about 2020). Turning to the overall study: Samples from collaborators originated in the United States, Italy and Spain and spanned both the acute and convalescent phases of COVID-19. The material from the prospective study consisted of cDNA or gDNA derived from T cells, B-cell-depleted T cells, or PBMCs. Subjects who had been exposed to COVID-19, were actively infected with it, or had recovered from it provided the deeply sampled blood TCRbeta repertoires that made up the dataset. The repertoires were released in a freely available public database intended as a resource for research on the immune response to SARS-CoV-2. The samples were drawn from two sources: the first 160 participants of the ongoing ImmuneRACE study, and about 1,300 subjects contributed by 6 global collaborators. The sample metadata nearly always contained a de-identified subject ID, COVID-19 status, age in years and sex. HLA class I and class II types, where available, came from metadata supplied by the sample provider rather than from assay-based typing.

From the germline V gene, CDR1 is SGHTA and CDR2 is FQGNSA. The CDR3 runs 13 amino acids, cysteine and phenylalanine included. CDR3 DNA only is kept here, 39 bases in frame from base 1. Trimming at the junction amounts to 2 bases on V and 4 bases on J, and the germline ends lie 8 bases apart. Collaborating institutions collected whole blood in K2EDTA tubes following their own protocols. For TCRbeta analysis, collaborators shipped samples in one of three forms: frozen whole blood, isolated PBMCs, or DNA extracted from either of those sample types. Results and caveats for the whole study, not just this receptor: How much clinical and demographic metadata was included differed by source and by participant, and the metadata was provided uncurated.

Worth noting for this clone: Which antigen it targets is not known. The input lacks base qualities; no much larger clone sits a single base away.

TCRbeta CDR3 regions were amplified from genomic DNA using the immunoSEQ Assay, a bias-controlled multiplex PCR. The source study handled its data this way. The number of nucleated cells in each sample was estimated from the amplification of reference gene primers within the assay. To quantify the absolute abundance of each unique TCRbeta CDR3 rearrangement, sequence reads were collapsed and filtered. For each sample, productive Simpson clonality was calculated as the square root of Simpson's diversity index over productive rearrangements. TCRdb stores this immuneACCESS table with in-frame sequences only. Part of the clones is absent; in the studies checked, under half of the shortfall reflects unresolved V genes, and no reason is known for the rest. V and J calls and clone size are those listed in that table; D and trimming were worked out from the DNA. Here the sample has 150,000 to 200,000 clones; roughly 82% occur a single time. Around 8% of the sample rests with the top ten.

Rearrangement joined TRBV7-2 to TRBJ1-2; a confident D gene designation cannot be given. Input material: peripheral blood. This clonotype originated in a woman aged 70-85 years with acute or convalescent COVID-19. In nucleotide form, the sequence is TGTGCCAGCAGCTTAACTTCTGGCTATGGCTACACCTTC. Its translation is CASSLTSGYGYTF.